These T cell receptor beta chains were read from a single sample in a study of shared T cell receptors in the human thymus. Sequenced by immunoSEQ multiplex PCR; TCRdb stores in-frame clones only, minus some. The sample carries 700,000 or so clones, over 75% recorded once. These data were also filed under a second study, of human thymus T cells.

The sequenced sample was thymocytes. These receptors were collected from a girl under three years old with a congenital heart defect. Each CDR3 is given with its conserved first and last residue. The D gene is left open where the match is weak. A row's size may be missing; if present it is once, few, many or a size class.

>TRBV27|TRBJ1-6|.|.
TGTGCCAGCAGTAGACGGTCGACAGCAGATAATTCACCCCTCCACTTT
CASSRRSTADNSPLHF
>TRBV6-5|TRBJ1-1|TRBD1|once
TGTGCCAGCAGCCGACAGGGGGCTAGCACTGAAGCTTTCTTT
CASSRQGASTEAFF
>TRBV6-5|TRBJ2-5|.|.
TGTGCCAGCAGTTACTCGGGACATAATCAAGAGACCCAGTACTTC
CASSYSGHNQETQYF
>TRBV21-1|TRBJ1-2|.|.
TGTGCCAGAACAGGGGTCCTATATGGCTACACCTTC
CARTGVLYGYTF
>TRBV28|TRBJ2-5|TRBD2|.
TGTGCCAGCAGTCCCTCGGTCCGGGGGGGCTGGAGTAGGACCCAGTACTTC
CASSPSVRGGWSRTQYF
>TRBV4-1|TRBJ1-5|.|.
TGCGCCAGCAGCCAAGATGAAAGACGAGCAGGATATCCCTATAGCAATCAGCCCCAGCATTTT
CASSQDERRAGYPYSNQPQHF
>TRBV6-1|TRBJ1-6|.|few
TGTGCCAGCGGTGACAGACTTCCTAATTCACCCCTCCACTTT
CASGDRLPNSPLHF
>TRBV28|TRBJ1-5|.|.
TGTGCCAGCGCGAAAAATCAGCCCCAGCATTTT
CASAKNQPQHF
>TRBV10-2|TRBJ2-7|.|.
TGCGCCAGCAAGGCCCGGGAAACGTACGAGCAGTACTTC
CASKARETYEQYF
>TRBV5-1|TRBJ1-4|.|.
TGCGCCAGCAGCTTGGTAGGGGGGGAGCAACTGTTTTTT
CASSLVGGEQLFF
>TRBV7-2|TRBJ1-5|TRBD1|.
TGTGCCAGCAGATCAGACTACCGGGACAGTAGCAATCAGCCCCAGCATTTT
CASRSDYRDSSNQPQHF
>TRBV5-1|TRBJ2-3|TRBD2|.
TGCGCCAGCAGCTTACTAGCGGGGGGCACAGATACGCAGTATTTT
CASSLLAGGTDTQYF
>TRBV6-1|TRBJ1-6|.|.
TGTGCCACACTACCTCAGAGGAATTCACCCCTCCACTTT
CATLPQRNSPLHF
>TRBV7-8|TRBJ2-3|TRBD2|.
TGTGCCAGCAGCTTAGCGACTAGCGGGGGGGCAACAGATACGCAGTATTTT
CASSLATSGGATDTQYF
>TRBV6-1|TRBJ1-3|TRBD1|once
TGTGCCAGCAGTGGGGACAGGGAAACAACCTTAGCCCCCACAGGAAACACCATATATTTT
CASSGDRETTLAPTGNTIYF
>TRBV5-5|TRBJ1-5|.|.
TGTGCCAGCAGCTTTAGACAGGATTATAGCAATCAGCCCCAGCATTTT
CASSFRQDYSNQPQHF
>TRBV15|TRBJ2-7|.|.
TGTGCCACCAGCAGATCGGGTTTTAGGACTGATACCTACGAGCAGTACTTC
CATSRSGFRTDTYEQYF
>TRBV28|TRBJ1-5|.|.
TGTGCCAGCAGTTTCGGGGGGGCAGGGAACGACAATCAGCCCCAGCATTTT
CASSFGGAGNDNQPQHF
>TRBV19|TRBJ1-2|.|.
TGTGCCAGTACCCTATGGGGTCCGGGGAGGCATTATGGCTACACCTTC
CASTLWGPGRHYGYTF
>TRBV6-5|TRBJ2-3|.|.
TGTGCCAGCAGTCGATTGCGATTCACAGATACGCAGTATTTT
CASSRLRFTDTQYF
>TRBV6-5|TRBJ2-3|.|.
TGTGCCAGCAGTTACTCGAGGGACACAGATACGCAGTATTTT
CASSYSRDTDTQYF
>TRBV5-5|TRBJ1-2|.|few
TGTGCCAGCAGCCGCGGCGGGGGGCCTAAGGACCTTAACTATGGCTACACCTTC
CASSRGGGPKDLNYGYTF
>TRBV5-1|TRBJ2-5|TRBD1|few
TGCGCCAGCAGCTTTTCACAGGGGGCGAAAGAGACCCAGTACTTC
CASSFSQGAKETQYF
>TRBV2|TRBJ1-1|TRBD1|.
TGTGCCAGCACCCCGGACAGGGCTACTGAAGCTTTCTTT
CASTPDRATEAFF
>TRBV12-5|TRBJ1-5|TRBD1|.
TGTGCTAGTGGTCCACTCATCGGGACAGGTCGAAGTTATAGCAATCAGCCCCAGCATTTT
CASGPLIGTGRSYSNQPQHF
>TRBV4-3|TRBJ2-1|TRBD2|.
TGCGCCAGCAGCCAACGGGCGGGGGGGCTCGTTGACTGCAATGAGCAGTTCTTC
CASSQRAGGLVDCNEQFF
>TRBV27|TRBJ2-3|TRBD2|once
TGTGCCAGCAGTCCCTATGGACTAGGGTGGGCTACGCAGTATTTT
CASSPYGLGWATQYF
>TRBV28|TRBJ2-1|.|.
TGTGCCAGCAGTCCCCATCCGGGGAACAATGAGCAGTTCTTC
CASSPHPGNNEQFF
>TRBV4-3|TRBJ2-7|TRBD1|.
TGCGCCAGCAGCCAAGTCGGGGACAGCTCCTACGAGCAGTACTTC
CASSQVGDSSYEQYF
>TRBV14|TRBJ2-2|TRBD1|.
TGTGCCAGCAGCGTAGTGGACAAGTGGGACAGGAACACCGGGGAGCTGTTTTTT
CASSVVDKWDRNTGELFF
>TRBV4-1|TRBJ1-1|.|.
TGCGCCAGCAGCCAAGAAGGGGGACAAAGGCGGAACACTGAAGCTTTCTTT
CASSQEGGQRRNTEAFF
>TRBV12-5|TRBJ1-1|TRBD1|.
TGTGCTAGTGGTTCCCTCCGGGACAGGGGGGGGTGTGAAGCTTTCTTT
CASGSLRDRGGCEAFF
>TRBV9|TRBJ1-2|TRBD1|.
TGTGCCAGCAGCGTACATACAGGGGGGCGGGTCACCTTC
CASSVHTGGRVTF
>TRBV27|TRBJ1-2|.|.
TGTGCCAGCAGTCCCAGACTGAGGTACTATGGCTACACCTTC
CASSPRLRYYGYTF
>TRBV4-2|TRBJ2-1|.|.
TGTGCCAGCAGCCAGGTTGGGACTGTCATTAGCTCCTACAATGAGCAGTTCTTC
CASSQVGTVISSYNEQFF
>TRBV7-7|TRBJ2-2|.|once
TGTGCTAGCGGCGGCACCGGGGAGCTGTTTTTT
CASGGTGELFF
>TRBV19|TRBJ1-2|.|.
TGTGCCAGTAGTAATACCCACAGGGCTCATAACTATGGCTACACCTTC
CASSNTHRAHNYGYTF
>TRBV6-5|TRBJ2-7|.|few
TGTGCCAGCAGTTACAGGGAGCGGTCCTACGAGCAGTACTTC
CASSYRERSYEQYF
>TRBV28|TRBJ1-1|TRBD1|.
TGTGCCAGCAGTCAGAGGACAGGGTGCCACACTGAAGCTTTCTTT
CASSQRTGCHTEAFF
>TRBV28|TRBJ1-2|.|once
TGTGCCACACTTGAGGCGCAAGGCTACACCTTC
CATLEAQGYTF
>TRBV11-2|TRBJ1-1|TRBD1|.
TGTGCCAGCAGCCCCAGGGGGACAGAAGCTTTCTTT
CASSPRGTEAFF
>TRBV6-1|TRBJ1-5|TRBD1|.
TGTGCCAGCAGTGAAGACAGGGGGAAAAATCAGCCCCAGCATTTT
CASSEDRGKNQPQHF
>TRBV4-1|TRBJ1-2|.|.
TGCGCCAGCAGCCAAGATTGGGGGGGGCGAGACGGGAGGTATGGCTACACCTTC
CASSQDWGGRDGRYGYTF
>TRBV5-1|TRBJ1-6|.|.
TGCGCCAGCAGCTTGGTATCCCAGACTATCTATAATTCACCCCTCCACTTT
CASSLVSQTIYNSPLHF
>TRBV30|TRBJ2-5|TRBD1|once
TGTGCCCGTCTAGTAATGAGACAGGGGTACCAAGAGACCCAGTACTTC
CARLVMRQGYQETQYF
>TRBV13|TRBJ1-1|.|few
TGTGCCAGCAGCTTAGGCCTAATGCCTCCCCCGGTGGCTTTCTTT
CASSLGLMPPPVAFF
>TRBV27|TRBJ2-1|TRBD2|.
TGTGCCAGCTTCAGCGGGGGGACTTACAATGAGCAGTTCTTC
CASFSGGTYNEQFF
>TRBV6-1|TRBJ2-5|TRBD2|.
TGTGGAGGGCGGGGGGGAGCAGGGTCTCAGTGGACCCAGTACTTC
CGGRGGAGSQWTQYF
>TRBV11-2|TRBJ1-6|.|.
TGTGCCAGCAGCCCGGGGGGAAATTCACCCCTCCACTTT
CASSPGGNSPLHF
>TRBV5-4|TRBJ1-1|.|.
TGTGCCAGCAGCTTGGGGGGAGGGACTGAAGCTTTCTTT
CASSLGGGTEAFF
>TRBV27|TRBJ1-3|.|.
TGTGCCAGCAAGAGCCGTTCCTCTGGAAACACCATATATTTT
CASKSRSSGNTIYF
>TRBV5-4|TRBJ2-3|TRBD2|.
TGTGCCAGCAGCTTGGAACTAGCGGGGGCCTTTAGCACAGATACGCAGTATTTT
CASSLELAGAFSTDTQYF
>TRBV9|TRBJ1-2|TRBD1|.
TGTGCCAGCACCCCGTCTTGGACAGGGCATGGCTACACCTTC
CASTPSWTGHGYTF
>TRBV15|TRBJ1-2|.|.
TGTGCCACCAGCAGAGATGCCACGGTCGTGTATGGCTACACCTTC
CATSRDATVVYGYTF
>TRBV19|TRBJ2-7|TRBD1|.
TGTGCCAGTAGTCCCTGGGACAGAGGGTTCTACGAGCAGTACTTC
CASSPWDRGFYEQYF